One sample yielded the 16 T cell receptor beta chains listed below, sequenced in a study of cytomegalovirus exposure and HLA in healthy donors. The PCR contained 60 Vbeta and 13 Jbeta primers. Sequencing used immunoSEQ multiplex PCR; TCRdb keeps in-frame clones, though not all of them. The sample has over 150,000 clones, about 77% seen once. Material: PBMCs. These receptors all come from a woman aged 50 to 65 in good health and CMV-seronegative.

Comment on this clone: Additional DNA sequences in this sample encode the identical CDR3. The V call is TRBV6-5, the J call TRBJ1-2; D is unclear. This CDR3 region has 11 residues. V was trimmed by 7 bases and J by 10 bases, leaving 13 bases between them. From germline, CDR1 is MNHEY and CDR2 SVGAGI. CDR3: CASKHGGDYTF. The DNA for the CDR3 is TGTGCCAGCAAGCACGGAGGCGACTACACCTTC.

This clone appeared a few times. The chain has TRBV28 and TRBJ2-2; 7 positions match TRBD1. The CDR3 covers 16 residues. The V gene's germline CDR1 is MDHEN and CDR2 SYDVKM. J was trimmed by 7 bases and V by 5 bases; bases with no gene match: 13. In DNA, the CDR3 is TGTGCCAGCAGTCATCAAGGGGGCGCGAATGTCGGGGAGCTGTTTTTT. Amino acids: CASSHQGGANVGELFF.

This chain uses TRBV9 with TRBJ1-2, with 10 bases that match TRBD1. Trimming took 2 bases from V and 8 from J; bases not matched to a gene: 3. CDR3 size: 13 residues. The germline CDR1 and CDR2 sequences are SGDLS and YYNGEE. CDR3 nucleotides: TGTGCCAGCAGCGTGGACAGGGGGTCCGGCTACACCTTC. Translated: CASSVDRGSGYTF.

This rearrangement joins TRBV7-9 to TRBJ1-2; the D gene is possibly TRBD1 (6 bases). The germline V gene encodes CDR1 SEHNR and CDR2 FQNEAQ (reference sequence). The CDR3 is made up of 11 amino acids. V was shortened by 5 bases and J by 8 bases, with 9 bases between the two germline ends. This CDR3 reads CASSSRGGYTF. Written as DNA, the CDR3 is TGTGCCAGCAGCAGCAGGGGAGGCTACACCTTC.

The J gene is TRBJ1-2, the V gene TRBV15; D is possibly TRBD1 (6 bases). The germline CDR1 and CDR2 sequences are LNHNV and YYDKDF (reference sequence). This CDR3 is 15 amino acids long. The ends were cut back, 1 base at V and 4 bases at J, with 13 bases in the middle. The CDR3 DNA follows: TGTGCCACCAGCAGAGCGACAGGTTCCACCTATGGCTACACCTTC. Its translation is CATSRATGSTYGYTF.

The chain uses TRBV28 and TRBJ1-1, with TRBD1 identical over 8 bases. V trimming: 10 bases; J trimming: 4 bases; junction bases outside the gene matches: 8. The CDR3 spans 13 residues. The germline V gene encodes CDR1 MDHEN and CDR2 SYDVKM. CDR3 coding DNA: TGTGCCAACAGCCGTACAGGGGGCACTGAAGCTTTCTTT. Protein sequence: CANSRTGGTEAFF.

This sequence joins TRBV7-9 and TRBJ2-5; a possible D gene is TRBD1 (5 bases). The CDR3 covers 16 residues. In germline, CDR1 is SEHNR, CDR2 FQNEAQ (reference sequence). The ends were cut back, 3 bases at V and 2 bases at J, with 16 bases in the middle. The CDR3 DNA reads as TGTGCCAGCAGCTTCGGGTCAGGGTTGGATCAAGAGACCCAGTACTTC. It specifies CASSFGSGLDQETQYF.

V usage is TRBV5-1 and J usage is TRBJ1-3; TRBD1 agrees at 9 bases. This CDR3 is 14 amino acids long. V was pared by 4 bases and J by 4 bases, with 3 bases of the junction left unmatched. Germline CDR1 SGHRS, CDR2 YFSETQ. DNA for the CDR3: TGCGCCAGCAGCGACAGGGGGATCGGAAACACCATATATTTT. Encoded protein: CASSDRGIGNTIYF. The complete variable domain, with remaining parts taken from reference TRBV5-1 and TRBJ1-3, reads KAGVTQTPRYLIKTRGQQVTLSCSPISGHRSVSWYQQTPGQGLQFLFEYFSETQRNKGNFPGRFSGRQFSNSRSEMNVSTLELGDSALYLCASSDRGIGNTIYFGEGSWLTVV.

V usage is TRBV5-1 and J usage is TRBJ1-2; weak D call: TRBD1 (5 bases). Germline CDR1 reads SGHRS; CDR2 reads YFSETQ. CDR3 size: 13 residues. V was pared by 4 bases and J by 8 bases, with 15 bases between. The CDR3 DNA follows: TGCGCCAGCAGCATTTCGGGGGATGGAGGCTACACCTTC. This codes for CASSISGDGGYTF. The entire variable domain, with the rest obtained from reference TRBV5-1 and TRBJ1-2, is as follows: KAGVTQTPRYLIKTRGQQVTLSCSPISGHRSVSWYQQTPGQGLQFLFEYFSETQRNKGNFPGRFSGRQFSNSRSEMNVSTLELGDSALYLCASSISGDGGYTFGSGTRLTVV.

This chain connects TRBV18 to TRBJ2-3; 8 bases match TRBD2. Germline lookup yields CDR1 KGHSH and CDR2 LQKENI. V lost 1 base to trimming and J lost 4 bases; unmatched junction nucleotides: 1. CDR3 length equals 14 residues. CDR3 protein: CASSPLAGPDTQYF. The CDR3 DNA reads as TGTGCCAGCTCACCACTAGCGGGGCCAGATACGCAGTATTTT.

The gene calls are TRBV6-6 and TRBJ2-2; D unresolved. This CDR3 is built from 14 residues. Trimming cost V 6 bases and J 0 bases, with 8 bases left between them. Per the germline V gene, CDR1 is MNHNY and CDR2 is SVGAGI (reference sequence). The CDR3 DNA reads TGTGCCAGCAGGGTCACGGCGAACACCGGGGAGCTGTTTTTT. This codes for CASRVTANTGELFF.

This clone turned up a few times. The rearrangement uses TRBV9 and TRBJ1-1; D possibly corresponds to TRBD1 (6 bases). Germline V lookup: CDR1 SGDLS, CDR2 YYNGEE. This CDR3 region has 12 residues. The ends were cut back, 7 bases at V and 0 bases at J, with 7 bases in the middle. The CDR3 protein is CASGQMNTEAFF. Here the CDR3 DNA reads TGTGCCAGCGGACAGATGAACACTGAAGCTTTCTTT.

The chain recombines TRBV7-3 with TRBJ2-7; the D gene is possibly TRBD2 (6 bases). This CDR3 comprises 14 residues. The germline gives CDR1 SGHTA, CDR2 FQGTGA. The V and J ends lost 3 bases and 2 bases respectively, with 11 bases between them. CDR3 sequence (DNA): TGTGCCAGCAGCTTCGGGGGAATGGCCTACGAGCAGTACTTC. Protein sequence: CASSFGGMAYEQYF.

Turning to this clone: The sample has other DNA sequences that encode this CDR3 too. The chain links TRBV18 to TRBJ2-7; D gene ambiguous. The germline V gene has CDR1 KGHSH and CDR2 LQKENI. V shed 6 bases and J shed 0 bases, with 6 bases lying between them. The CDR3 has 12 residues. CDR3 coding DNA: TGTGCCAGCTCGCCTAGCTCCTACGAGCAGTACTTC. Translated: CASSPSSYEQYF.

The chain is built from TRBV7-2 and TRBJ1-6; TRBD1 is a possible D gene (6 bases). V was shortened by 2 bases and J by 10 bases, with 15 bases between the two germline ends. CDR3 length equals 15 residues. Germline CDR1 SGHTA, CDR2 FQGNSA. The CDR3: CASSLSTQGQSPLHF. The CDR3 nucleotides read TGTGCCAGCAGCTTATCCACACAGGGTCAGTCACCCCTCCACTTT.

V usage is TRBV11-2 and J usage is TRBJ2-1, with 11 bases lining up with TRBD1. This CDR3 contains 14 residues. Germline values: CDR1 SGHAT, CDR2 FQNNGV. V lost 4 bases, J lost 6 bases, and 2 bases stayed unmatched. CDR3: CASSSGTGGNEQFF. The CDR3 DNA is TGTGCCAGCAGCTCGGGGACAGGGGGCAATGAGCAGTTCTTC.